The 21 T cell receptor beta chains presented below share a single source sample, sequenced in a study of T cell responses to AZD1222 COVID-19 vaccine. The method was immunoSEQ multiplex PCR; TCRdb's version includes in-frame clones alone and lacks a portion of them. The sample holds approximately 140,000 clones, around 90% seen once. This specimen was peripheral blood, taken on day 0 of AZD1222 vaccination. All receptors come from an adult in good health.

The chain combines TRBV5-1 with TRBJ2-2; 12 positions match TRBD2. V trimming: 7 bases; J trimming: 3 bases; junction bases outside the gene matches: 7. The CDR3 runs to 16 residues. Germline CDR1 reads SGHRS; CDR2 reads YFSETQ. The DNA for the CDR3 is TGCGCCAGCTGTTCTAGCGGGAGGGCCGACACCGGGGAGCTGTTTTTT. Amino acid sequence: CASCSSGRADTGELFF.

V usage is TRBV7-8 and J usage is TRBJ1-1, with a possible D match to TRBD1 (5 bases). CDR3 size: 15 residues. CDR1 is SGHVS and CDR2 is FQNEAQ in the germline V gene. The V gene lost 0 bases and the J gene lost 1 base, with 9 bases spanning the gap. The CDR3 DNA follows: TGTGCCAGCAGCTTAGCGTCGGGGACGAACACTGAAGCTTTCTTT. Translating it yields CASSLASGTNTEAFF.

The chain is built from TRBV9 and TRBJ1-6; 8 positions agree with TRBD1. The CDR3 spans 15 residues. Trimming at V came to 2 bases and at J to 7 bases, leaving 5 bases not matched to a gene. Germline lookup yields CDR1 SGDLS and CDR2 YYNGEE. CDR3 DNA: TGTGCCAGCAGCGTGCAGGGGGCTGAAAATTCACCCCTCCACTTT. Residues: CASSVQGAENSPLHF.

The chain combines TRBV4-3 with TRBJ1-1; D remains ambiguous. V gave up 0 bases and J gave up 5 bases, with 13 bases separating them. Germline CDR1 LGHNA, CDR2 YSLEER. This CDR3 has 15 amino acids. The CDR3 bases are TGCGCCAGCAGCCAAGATCAAGGGTTGGGGACTGAAGCTTTCTTT. It yields the protein CASSQDQGLGTEAFF.

The V and J genes are TRBV7-8 and TRBJ2-7, with a weak D call TRBD1 (5 bases). Germline V gene lookup returns CDR1 SGHVS and CDR2 FQNEAQ. V was clipped by 1 base and J by 2 bases, with 9 bases between them. The CDR3 length is 14 residues. CDR3 sequence reads: CASSLVAGTYEQYF. The CDR3 nucleotides read TGTGCCAGCAGCTTAGTGGCAGGGACCTACGAGCAGTACTTC.

The chain's CDR3 is CATETGANTEAFF. In DNA form, the CDR3 reads TGTGCCACAGAGACAGGGGCGAACACTGAAGCTTTCTTT. The gene calls are TRBV2 and TRBJ1-1; TRBD1 matches at 8 bases. The trim removed 10 bases at V and 1 base at J, leaving 5 bases unmatched. The CDR3 runs to 13 residues. Germline V lookup: CDR1 SNHLY, CDR2 FYNNEI.

The chain recombines TRBV29-1 with TRBJ1-2; possible D gene TRBD1, 5 bases. The CDR3 runs to 11 residues. V was clipped by 1 base and J by 8 bases, with 8 bases between them. Germline V gene lookup returns CDR1 SQVTM and CDR2 ANQGSEA. The CDR3 bases are TGCAGCGTTGAAGTTCGGGACGGCTACACCTTC. Protein: CSVEVRDGYTF.

The chain has TRBV28 and TRBJ1-4; TRBD1 matches at 9 bases. Trimming took 2 bases from V and 7 from J; bases not matched to a gene: 5. Germline-derived CDR1 and CDR2 are MDHEN and SYDVKM. This CDR3 contains 15 residues. CDR3 loop: CASSLTGTGLEKLFF. CDR3 nucleotide sequence: TGTGCCAGCAGTTTAACCGGGACAGGGCTTGAAAAACTGTTTTTT.

The chain couples TRBV27 to TRBJ1-2; 8 bases map to TRBD1. CDR3 length: 14 residues. Germline V lookup: CDR1 MNHEY, CDR2 SMNVEV (reference sequence). Trimming at V came to 7 bases and at J to 5 bases, leaving 9 bases not matched to a gene. In DNA, the CDR3 is TGTGCCAGCACCGCTAGACAGGGGCGGTATGGCTACACCTTC. Its protein is CASTARQGRYGYTF.

The chain is built from TRBV28 and TRBJ2-2, with a possible D match to TRBD2 (6 bases). The CDR3 covers 15 residues. Between the trimmed V and J ends, which lost 4 bases and 6 bases, there was a span of 15 bases. Germline V CDR1 and CDR2: MDHEN, SYDVKM. The CDR3 region is CASSSGEVVAGELFF. DNA of the CDR3: TGTGCCAGCAGTTCCGGGGAGGTAGTGGCCGGGGAGCTGTTTTTT.

The J gene is TRBJ1-1, the V gene TRBV5-4, with 7 bases matching TRBD1. Losses at the gene ends were 4 bases for V and 3 bases for J; bases not matched to a gene: 9. The germline CDR1 and CDR2 sequences are SGHNT and YYREEE (reference sequence). CDR3 length: 15 amino acids. The CDR3 sequence: CASSAETGLYTEAFF. The CDR3, as DNA: TGTGCCAGCAGCGCGGAGACAGGGCTGTACACTGAAGCTTTCTTT.

DNA of the CDR3: TGTGCCAGCCATACTAGCGGCTCCTACAATGAGCAGTTCTTC. Translated: CASHTSGSYNEQFF. The chain is built from TRBV3-1 (or the pseudogene TRBV3-2) and TRBJ2-1; 8 bases align to TRBD2. V lost 8 bases to trimming and J lost 0 bases; unmatched junction nucleotides: 3. Germline loops: CDR1 LGHDT, CDR2 YNNKEL (reference sequence). CDR3 length: 14 amino acids.

This chain joins TRBV12-1 and TRBJ2-1. TRBV12-1 is labeled a pseudogene. This CDR3 spans 12 amino acids. CDR3: CASSRMDAPLFF. The DNA for the CDR3 is TGTGCCAGCAGCCGTATGGACGCTCCGCTGTTCTTC.

Details on this clone: Other nucleotide sequences in the sample specify the same CDR3. This chain joins TRBV3-1 (or the pseudogene TRBV3-2) and TRBJ1-1, with TRBD1 matching over 9 bases. CDR1 LGHDT and CDR2 YNNKEL come from the germline V gene (reference sequence). The junction had 6 bases not matched to a gene; V was cut back by 5 bases and J by 5 bases. The CDR3 is made up of 14 amino acids. The CDR3 reads CASSSRTGETEAFF. CDR3 bases: TGTGCCAGCAGCAGTCGGACAGGGGAAACTGAAGCTTTCTTT.

The chain uses TRBV28 and TRBJ1-2; D gene uncertain. The ends were cut back, 2 bases at V and 4 bases at J, with 17 bases in the middle. The CDR3 runs to 16 residues. Germline-derived CDR1 and CDR2 are MDHEN and SYDVKM. CDR3 in amino acids: CASSLGVPLRPYGYTF. Written as DNA, the CDR3 is TGTGCCAGCAGTTTAGGAGTACCCTTAAGACCCTATGGCTACACCTTC.

V is TRBV12-3 or TRBV12-4 and J is TRBJ2-1; 12 bases match TRBD2. V lost 6 bases to trimming and J lost 15 bases; unmatched junction nucleotides: 9. This CDR3 region has 13 residues. CDR3: CASSQRLAGVLFF. CDR3 in DNA: TGTGCCAGCAGCCAGAGACTAGCGGGAGTCCTGTTCTTC.

The chain employs TRBV27 and TRBJ1-4; D ambiguous. Trimming removed 2 bases at V and 4 bases at J, with 5 bases between. Germline CDR1 MNHEY, CDR2 SMNVEV (reference sequence). The CDR3 totals 13 residues. The CDR3 coding sequence is TGTGCCAGCAGTTTACTCCTTAATGAAAAACTGTTTTTT. Translating gives CASSLLLNEKLFF. The entire variable domain, with the rest obtained from reference TRBV27 and TRBJ1-4, is as follows: EAQVTQNPRYLITVTGKKLTVTCSQNMNHEYMSWYRQDPGLGLRQIYYSMNVEVTDKGDVPEGYKVSRKEKRNFPLILESPSPNQTSLYFCASSLLLNEKLFFGSGTQLSVL.

This chain joins TRBV19 and TRBJ1-2; TRBD1 might be the D (6 bases). The CDR3 is 13 amino acids. Germline CDR1 is LNHDA and CDR2 is SQIVND (reference sequence). The ends were cut back, 6 bases at V and 3 bases at J, with 11 bases in the middle. CDR3 nucleotide sequence: TGTGCCAGTAGGCGCAGGGGTGACTATGGCTACACCTTC. Translation: CASRRRGDYGYTF.

The gene calls are TRBV28 and TRBJ1-5, with D perhaps matching TRBD1 (5 bases). Germline-derived CDR1 and CDR2 are MDHEN and SYDVKM. V shed 2 bases and J shed 0 bases, with 11 bases lying between them. This CDR3 spans 16 amino acids. The CDR3 DNA is TGTGCCAGCAGTTTAGGGGCAGAGTATAGCAATCAGCCCCAGCATTTT. Its translation is CASSLGAEYSNQPQHF. The variable domain in full, with the rest retrieved from reference TRBV28 and TRBJ1-5, is DVKVTQSSRYLVKRTGEKVFLECVQDMDHENMFWYRQDPGLGLRLIYFSYDVKMKEKGDIPEGYSVSREKKERFSLILESASTNQTSMYLCASSLGAEYSNQPQHFGDGTRLSIL.

The J gene is TRBJ1-5, the V gene TRBV30; 7 positions agree with TRBD1. Germline V lookup: CDR1 GTSNPN, CDR2 SVGIG (reference sequence). The CDR3 is 16 residues long. The V gene end was trimmed by 0 bases and the J gene end by 0 bases; junction bases not matched to a gene: 5. The CDR3 coding sequence is TGTGCCTGGAGTGTCGGGGACAGTCTTAGCAATCAGCCCCAGCATTTT. It yields the protein CAWSVGDSLSNQPQHF.

The chain links TRBV16 to TRBJ1-5; no reliable D call. This CDR3 has 15 residues. Germline V lookup: CDR1 KGHSY, CDR2 FQNENV. The V end lost 4 bases, the J end lost 0 bases, and 10 bases lay between the germline ends. In DNA form, the CDR3 reads TGTGCCAGCAGCCCGGACGGCGATAGCAATCAGCCCCAGCATTTT. Translating it yields CASSPDGDSNQPQHF.